This T cell receptor (beta chain) was documented in a study of cytomegalovirus exposure and HLA in healthy donors (TCRdb year 2017). The study in broad terms: An earlier analysis of a few hundred of the donors reported 250 to 300 Gb of sequence data and 117 million unique TCR beta sequences obtained from about 200 million T cells. Across roughly 420 genotyped donors of the cohort, an average of approximately 200,000 unique TCR beta nucleotide sequences per donor were sequenced, and 15% to 20% of those sequences were non-productive. Typing coverage differed by locus: A, B, C, DRB1 and DQB1 were typed in roughly 620-630 donors, DQA1 in about 500, DPA1 in around 610, and DPB1 in 450 to 480. Donor age, sex, ethnicity and CMV serostatus were collected together with the repertoire data. Roughly five DR-DQ haplotypes were handled as single units for association and clustering, since linkage in the cohort was strong. Along with the approximately 600-subject first cohort, a separate validation cohort of around 120 different subjects was used. All discovery cohort repertoires had been generated on a single sequencing platform. Rather than using new phenotypic data, the later analysis identified candidate immune exposures from TCR beta sequences and from how often those sequences occurred across donors. Roughly 300 gigabases of sequencing data and 91 million or so unique TCR sequences made up an early release that covered 500 to 700 HLA-typed donors. Class I and class II HLA loci were covered by the typing at four-digit resolution. Of the roughly 400 genotyped donors, approximately 81% were placed in the genetic ancestry cluster associated with self-reported Caucasian donors. The T cell repertoires of some 700 subjects were profiled by immunosequencing and related to cytomegalovirus serostatus. The study aimed to test whether signatures of past pathogen exposure could be identified by cataloging public T cell receptors. High-throughput TCR immunosequencing, statistical association of individual TCRs with disease status, and machine learning were combined to predict cytomegalovirus infection status. To study patterns of TCR occurrence, a later analysis re-analyzed previously published TCR beta repertoires from several hundred donors and added high-resolution HLA genotyping. A later genetic analysis used genome-wide SNP genotypes for about 65% of the 666 donors, treating that subset as a discovery cohort. To decide whether each TCR beta V gene segment behaved as functional or pseudogenic, an earlier analysis of approximately 590 of the donors relied on high-throughput TCR beta sequencing. Broader findings and caveats from the paper: Some 16 rarely observed V segments, including chromosome 9 orphons, were excluded from the earlier analysis of approximately 600 of the donors because counts were too low. An association between a missense DCLRE1C variant and V-gene and J-gene trimming of TCR beta chains was found in a later genetic analysis and replicated in an independent cohort. The study listed 150 to 200 TCR beta chains as associated with cytomegalovirus. While some public TCRs were present in many individuals, most TCR sequences turned up only very rarely across donors. In a later analysis, HLA-associated TCR beta chains were found to be more clonally expanded and to have lower generation probabilities than equally common non-associated chains. Because HLA typing was unavailable for some donors at each locus, only the typed subset was used in association tests. Three of the identified cytomegalovirus-associated TCR beta chains were confirmed in vitro to be specific for cytomegalovirus antigens. The authors suggested that the approach could potentially be extended to other disease states and immunological phenotypes. Several of the top co-occurrence clusters appeared to be linked to parvovirus B19, influenza, CMV and Epstein-Barr virus, according to a later analysis. The cohort was sequenced for TCR beta chains only, and without alpha or paired-chain data the features that could be detected were limited. Presence/absence analyses assumed roughly uniform sequencing depth across donors, an assumption that may not hold. For the cohort, immune exposure information was limited to CMV serostatus. When HLA alleles, especially DR and DQ, strongly co-occurred, attributing TCR associations to individual alleles was difficult. According to a later genetic analysis, donors in an Asian-associated ancestry cluster had fewer N-insertions in productive TCRs than the roughly 670-donor mean. In a later analysis, TCR association rates were found to vary across HLA loci, with the most associated TCRs seen for DRB1 alleles and the fewest for HLA-C alleles. Because the 87-base-pair reads could not distinguish some IMGT-functional V segments, including TRBV6-2 and TRBV6-3, those segments were excluded. The sequencing pipeline was judged likely to have produced a cluster of highly shared sequence variants as a technical artifact. Correlated functional status among segregating V segments might reflect linkage disequilibrium, but an unknown experimental factor could not be ruled out. A later analysis found that most CMV-associated TCR beta chains appeared HLA-restricted, with HLA associations seemingly driven largely by CMV exposure. A further reported finding was that TCR beta sequences accurately predicted the HLA-A and HLA-B alleles for most subjects in the first cohort. In a later analysis, around 15,000 TCR beta sequences were associated with specific HLA alleles at a false discovery rate of 0.05. In an earlier analysis of some 640 of the donors, most TCR beta V segments were observed in productive rearrangements about 90% or about 30% of the time, broadly matching IMGT annotations. In both the original and validation cohorts, the classifier was reported to diagnose cytomegalovirus status with high specificity and sensitivity.

V trim: 10 bases; J trim: 10 bases; unmatched bases: 10. The CDR3 starts with the cysteine, ends with the phenylalanine, and has 12 residues. Only the CDR3 region is kept as DNA, spanning 36 bases read in frame from base 1. The CDR1 and CDR2 encoded by the germline V gene are SNHLY and FYNNEI. The cohort consisted of approximately 670 healthy bone marrow donors. At the time of sampling, every cohort member was nominally healthy, though immune exposures that went unrecorded were likely present. The donor was CMV seronegative and was included in the group of about 400 seronegative cohort members. Every donor gave a peripheral blood sample, and the peripheral blood mononuclear cells from that sample were used for TCR beta sequencing. Genomic DNA extraction from the blood cell samples was performed with the Qiagen DNeasy Blood Extraction Kit. This clone has only one observation. Its antigen is unknown. Base quality data are lacking; no much larger clone is found one base away.

The library was obtained by the immunoSEQ multiplex PCR assay. For the multiplex PCR, a mixture combining 60 forward primers for TCR Vbeta segments and 13 reverse primers for TCR Jbeta segments was used. The CDR3 region of rearranged TCR beta genes was amplified from genomic DNA by a multiplex PCR assay. Amplified TCR beta libraries were sequenced as 87-base-pair reads on the Illumina HiSeq System. As for how the authors treated the data: A later analysis tallied 80 million to 95 million unique TCR beta chains across the 650 to 750 repertoires, and approximately 9.9 million of those chains were shared by two or more donors. Raw reads were error-corrected and collapsed into unique sequences by a nearest-neighbor algorithm in which closely related sequences were merged to remove PCR and sequencing errors. V, D and J gene segments were assigned by aligning CDR3 sequences to IMGT reference sequences. For a sequence to be retained, at least a six-nucleotide match to both a V gene segment and a J gene segment was required. Rearrangements were called productive when the CDR3 lacked stop codons and stayed in frame with V and J; all others were non-productive. CDR3 was defined according to IMGT convention as the region running from the second conserved V-encoded cysteine to the conserved J-encoded phenylalanine. In an earlier analysis of more than 550 of the donors, sequences lacking an unambiguous match to a single V gene segment were excluded. An earlier analysis of approximately 590 of the donors classified V segments as functional when productive rearrangements were above 56.7% and as segregating when the standard deviation between donors was above 5%. A statistical classification framework was built to diagnose cytomegalovirus status from the catalog of TCR beta chain sequences. In a later analysis, V and J genes were assigned by comparing TCR nucleotide sequences against IMGT/GENE-DB human TR gene sequences. The TCRdist pipeline was used in a later analysis to assign CDR3 sequences and most-parsimonious VDJ recombination scenarios. In a later analysis, each TCR beta chain was defined by its CDR3 amino acid sequence together with its V-gene family, and reads lacking a unique V-gene family were excluded. As a way to deal with suspected cross-contamination and a sequencing artifact, a later analysis dropped 640 or so nucleotide sequences that were highly shared and had low generation probability. A later analysis calculated a clonal expansion index for each public chain from normalized within-repertoire ranks of inferred template counts. In a later analysis, generation probabilities were computed with a VDJ recombination model fitted to out-of-frame rearrangements, and the resulting probabilities were checked against IGoR. Hypergeometric tests were used in a later analysis to score TCR-TCR, TCR-HLA and TCR-CMV co-occurrence, with a repertoire-size bias correction applied to the TCR pairs. In a later analysis, false discovery rates were estimated by permuting HLA or CMV assignments 20 times. In a later analysis, co-occurring TCRs were grouped with DBSCAN, and TCRdist sequence similarity was added when clustering was performed within HLA-allele-positive subsets. Repertoires with fewer than 30,000 or more than 120,000 public chains were left out of co-occurrence clustering, as were a handful of repertoires with anomalous nucleotide sharing. This immuneACCESS table, as held by TCRdb, lists in-frame sequences with V and J called but not all clones. Of the missing ones, under half trace to an unresolved V gene in checked studies; the others have no known cause. V, J and clone size are taken as reported in that table, and D and trimming were inferred from the DNA itself. This sample gives under 150,000 clones in total; about 80% of them show up just once. The ten largest clones add up to under 3% of the sample.

The sequence joins TRBV2 to TRBJ1-1, with 9 central nucleotides matching TRBD1. Material for sequencing was PBMCs. This TCR derives from a boy between 2 and 15 years old in good health and CMV-seronegative. The CDR3 sequence is CAISRTGEGAFF. In nucleotide form, the sequence is TGTGCCATCTCCCGGACAGGGGAAGGAGCTTTCTTT.